The clone carrying this T cell receptor beta chain appeared a single time. V was trimmed by 0 bases and J by 8 bases, leaving 8 bases between them. From germline, CDR1 is LGHNT and CDR2 FRNRAP. CDR3 length: 13 amino acids. Random hexamers served to reverse transcribe roughly 0.45 to 1 ug RNA. The TCR beta CDR3 was amplified by immunoSEQ multiplex PCR across 54 Vbeta, 13 Jbeta. TCRdb processed the immunoSEQ multiplex PCR reads anew with MiXCR; each CDR3 protein has one entry. The profile shows 200,000 or so distinct CDR3 sequences, roughly 92% of them singletons. This entry is derived from a study of CD8 T cells in Susac syndrome.

This receptor was taken from a human donor with multiple sclerosis. Sequencing was done on a sample of CD8+ T cells from PBMCs. The gene calls are TRBV12-5 and TRBJ2-1; D is unclear. The CDR3 coding sequence is TGTGCTAGTGGTTTGGTACCTATCGATGAGCAGTTCTTC. This codes for CASGLVPIDEQFF.